This T cell receptor (beta chain) emerged from a study of CD8+ T cells in alopecia areata. The V end lost 0 bases, the J end lost 7 bases, and 15 bases lay between the germline ends. Germline assignment: CDR1 LGHNA and CDR2 YSLEER. This CDR3 contains 15 residues. Sequencing templates came from extracted RNA that was reverse transcribed into cDNA. Assay: immunoSEQ multiplex PCR; the TCRdb copy retains only in-frame clones and omits some. This table has almost 250,000 clones, under 70% appearing once. Findings and caveats of the study: Especially in alopecia totalis/universalis, lesional scalp showed greater clonality than normal scalp did.

On this clone itself: Its antigen is as yet unknown.

V and J are TRBV4-3 and TRBJ1-2, with D perhaps matching TRBD1 (6 bases). The input for sequencing was CD4+ T cells sorted from blood, taken at week 0. The TCR was taken from a human donor with alopecia areata. CDR3 nucleotide sequence: TGCGCCAGCAGCCAAGATCCCGGGACACTGTCTGGCTACACCTTC. Protein sequence: CASSQDPGTLSGYTF.